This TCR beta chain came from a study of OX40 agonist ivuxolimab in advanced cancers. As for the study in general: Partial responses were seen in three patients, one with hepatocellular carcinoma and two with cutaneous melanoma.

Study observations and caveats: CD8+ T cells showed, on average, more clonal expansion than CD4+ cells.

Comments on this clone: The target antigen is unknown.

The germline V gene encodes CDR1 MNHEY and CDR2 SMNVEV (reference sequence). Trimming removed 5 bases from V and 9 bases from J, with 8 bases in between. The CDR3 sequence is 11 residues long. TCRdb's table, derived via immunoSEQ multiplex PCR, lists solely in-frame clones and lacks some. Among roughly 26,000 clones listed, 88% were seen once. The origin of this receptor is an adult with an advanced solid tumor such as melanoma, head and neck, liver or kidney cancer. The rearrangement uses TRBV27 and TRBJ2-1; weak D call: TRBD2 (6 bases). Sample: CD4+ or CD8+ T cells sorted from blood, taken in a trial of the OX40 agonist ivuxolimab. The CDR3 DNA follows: TGTGCCAGCAGTCCCGGGGGTGAGCAGTTCTTC. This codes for CASSPGGEQFF.